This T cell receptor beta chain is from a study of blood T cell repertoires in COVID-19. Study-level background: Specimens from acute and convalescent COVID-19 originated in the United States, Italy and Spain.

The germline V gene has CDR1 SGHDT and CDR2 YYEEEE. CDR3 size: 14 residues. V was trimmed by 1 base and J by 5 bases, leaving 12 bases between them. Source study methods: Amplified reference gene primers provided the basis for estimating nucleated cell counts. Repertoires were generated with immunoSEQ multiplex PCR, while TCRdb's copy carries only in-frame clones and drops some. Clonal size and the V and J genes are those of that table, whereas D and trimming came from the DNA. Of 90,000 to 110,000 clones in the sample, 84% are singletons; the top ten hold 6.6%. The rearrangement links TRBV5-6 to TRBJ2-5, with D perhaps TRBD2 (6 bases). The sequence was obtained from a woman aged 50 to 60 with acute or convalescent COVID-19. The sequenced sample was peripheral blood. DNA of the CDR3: TGTGCCAGCAGCTTGACTAGCTCCGCTGAGACCCAGTACTTC. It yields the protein CASSLTSSAETQYF.